This is a list of T cell receptor beta chains from one sample in a study of cytomegalovirus exposure and HLA in healthy donors. Libraries were prepared by immunoSEQ multiplex PCR; TCRdb keeps only in-frame clonotypes and omits some of them. The top ten hold over 6% of the sample, which has some 130,000 clones, around nine tenths seen once. Sequenced input: PBMCs. The receptors were sampled from a woman in her late teens or twenties in good health and CMV-seropositive. Each CDR3 is given with its conserved first and last residue. The order of the fields is clone size, J gene, V gene, D gene, CDR3 protein, CDR3 DNA. D genes are given only for firm matches. The listing skips clone size in some rows; elsewhere it reads once, few, many or a size class.

.,TRBJ2-7,TRBV15,.,CATSRDSPRGEQYF,TGTGCCACCAGCAGAGATTCTCCCAGGGGCGAGCAGTACTTC
.,TRBJ1-4,TRBV7-8,TRBD1,CASSFYRGENEKLFF,TGTGCCAGCAGCTTTTACAGGGGAGAAAATGAAAAACTGTTTTTT
.,TRBJ2-7,TRBV29-1,.,CSVVVFSGGASPREQYF,TGCAGCGTTGTAGTATTCAGTGGGGGCGCGAGTCCCCGGGAGCAGTACTTC
.,TRBJ2-2,TRBV7-2,TRBD2,CASSFGLAGTQGELFF,TGTGCCAGCAGCTTCGGACTAGCGGGGACGCAGGGGGAGCTGTTTTTT
once,TRBJ1-5,TRBV4-3,.,CASSQDRYGNQPQHF,TGCGCCAGCAGCCAAGACAGGTACGGCAATCAGCCCCAGCATTTT
many,TRBJ1-2,TRBV14,.,CASSGGGAAPTNLYGYTF,TGTGCCAGCAGCGGGGGAGGGGCGGCACCTACTAACCTCTATGGCTACACCTTC
.,TRBJ2-3,TRBV9,TRBD1,CASSASKDRPSTDTQYF,TGTGCCAGCAGCGCCTCCAAGGACAGGCCAAGCACAGATACGCAGTATTTT
.,TRBJ2-3,TRBV6-4,TRBD2,CASSASGGADTQYF,TGTGCCAGCAGTGCTAGCGGGGGGGCAGATACGCAGTATTTT
.,TRBJ2-5,TRBV7-9,TRBD1,CASSYPRDRYQETQYF,TGTGCCAGCAGTTACCCCCGGGACAGGTACCAAGAGACCCAGTACTTC
.,TRBJ1-5,TRBV13,.,CASSLRTAGNQPQHF,TGTGCCAGCAGCTTAAGGACAGCTGGTAATCAGCCCCAGCATTTT
.,TRBJ2-5,TRBV6-1,.,CASSRMGGTQYF,TGTGCCAGCAGTCGAATGGGGGGGACCCAGTACTTC
.,TRBJ2-5,TRBV2,.,CASCRGTGLGETQYF,TGTGCCAGCTGTCGGGGGACTGGACTTGGAGAGACCCAGTACTTC
.,TRBJ2-5,TRBV7-2,TRBD2,CASSLAGTSFETQYF,TGTGCCAGCAGCTTAGCCGGGACTAGCTTCGAGACCCAGTACTTC
.,TRBJ1-3,TRBV30,.,CAWSLKASGNTIYF,TGTGCCTGGAGTTTGAAAGCCTCTGGAAACACCATATATTTT
.,TRBJ2-7,TRBV25-1,.,CASSVLRLGGEQYF,TGTGCCAGCAGTGTCCTACGTCTAGGGGGCGAGCAGTACTTC
.,TRBJ1-1,TRBV5-6,TRBD1,CASSRRRDSEAFF,TGTGCCAGCAGCAGGCGCCGGGACAGTGAAGCTTTCTTT
.,TRBJ2-7,TRBV23-1,.,CASSQSSRQDQYEQYF,TGCGCCAGCAGTCAATCCTCCAGACAGGACCAGTACGAGCAGTACTTC
.,TRBJ2-3,TRBV15,TRBD1,CATSREGAGGPDTQYF,TGTGCCACCAGCAGAGAAGGGGCAGGGGGCCCAGATACGCAGTATTTT
once,TRBJ2-1,TRBV7-9,TRBD2,CASSPRTSGIKPHNEQFF,TGTGCCAGCAGCCCGCGGACTAGCGGGATAAAACCACACAATGAGCAGTTCTTC
.,TRBJ1-4,TRBV15,.,CATTDGGAMAEKLFF,TGTGCCACCACAGACGGGGGGGCTATGGCTGAAAAACTGTTTTTT
.,TRBJ1-1,TRBV4-2,.,CASSQGLQGNTEAFF,TGTGCCAGCAGCCAAGGGCTACAGGGGAACACTGAAGCTTTCTTT
.,TRBJ2-7,TRBV5-6,.,CASSPDSSPLEQYF,TGTGCCAGCAGCCCTGACTCTTCCCCTCTCGAGCAGTACTTC
.,TRBJ2-5,TRBV15,.,CATSRERSFGTQYF,TGTGCCACCAGCAGAGAGAGATCCTTCGGGACCCAGTACTTC
.,TRBJ1-1,TRBV25-1,.,CASSDPGQNTEAFF,TGTGCCAGCAGTGACCCTGGACAGAACACTGAAGCTTTCTTT
once,TRBJ2-5,TRBV19,TRBD2,CASSFRLAGVGETQYF,TGTGCCAGTAGTTTCCGACTAGCGGGGGTAGGAGAGACCCAGTACTTC
.,TRBJ1-1,TRBV20-1,TRBD1,CSAARTGEAFF,TGCAGTGCTGCCCGGACAGGTGAAGCTTTCTTT
.,TRBJ2-2,TRBV10-1,TRBD1,CASKRTGNTGELFF,TGCGCCAGTAAACGGACAGGGAACACCGGGGAGCTGTTTTTT
.,TRBJ2-3,TRBV9,TRBD2,CASSTAGTSGGADTDTQYF,TGTGCCAGCAGCACCGCCGGGACTAGCGGGGGGGCCGACACAGATACGCAGTATTTT